The entry below describes one TCR beta chain. It has no known antigen specificity. Base qualities are not recorded, but no much larger clone differs from it by a single base. Receptor amplification or capture employed the immunoSEQ multiplex PCR assay. For the multiplex PCR, a mixture combining 60 forward primers for TCR Vbeta segments and 13 reverse primers for TCR Jbeta segments was used. A multiplex PCR assay on genomic DNA amplified the CDR3 region of rearranged TCR beta genes. The amplified TCR beta libraries were sequenced on the Illumina HiSeq System as 87-base-pair reads. The authors processed their data as follows. A later analysis tallied 70 million to 100 million unique TCR beta chains across the 666 repertoires, and approximately 9.9 million of those chains were shared by two or more donors. Raw reads were error-corrected and collapsed into unique sequences by a nearest-neighbor algorithm in which closely related sequences were merged to remove PCR and sequencing errors. CDR3 sequences were aligned to IMGT reference sequences to assign V, D and J gene segments. For a sequence to be retained, a match of at least six nucleotides to both a V gene segment and a J gene segment was required. A rearrangement counted as productive if the CDR3 had no stop codons and remained in frame with V and J, and every other rearrangement counted as non-productive. Following IMGT convention, CDR3 was defined as the stretch from the second conserved V-encoded cysteine up to the conserved J-encoded phenylalanine. In an earlier analysis of 587 of the donors, sequences lacking an unambiguous match to a single V gene segment were excluded. An earlier analysis of 450 to 650 of the donors called V segments functional above 56.7% productive rearrangements and segregating when the between-donor standard deviation exceeded 5%. A statistical classification framework was built to diagnose cytomegalovirus status from the catalog of TCR beta chain sequences. A later analysis assigned V and J genes by comparing TCR nucleotide sequences with IMGT/GENE-DB human TR gene sequences. In a later analysis, CDR3 sequences and most-parsimonious VDJ recombination scenarios were assigned using the TCRdist pipeline. In a later analysis, each TCR beta chain was defined by its CDR3 amino acid sequence together with its V-gene family, and reads lacking a unique V-gene family were excluded. In a later analysis, approximately 590 highly shared, low-generation-probability nucleotide sequences were removed to address suspected cross-contamination and a sequencing artifact. In a later analysis, a clonal expansion index was calculated for each public chain from normalized within-repertoire ranks of inferred template counts. Generation probabilities in a later analysis came from a VDJ recombination model fitted to out-of-frame rearrangements, and those results were checked against IGoR. Hypergeometric tests were used in a later analysis to score TCR-TCR, TCR-HLA and TCR-CMV co-occurrence, with a repertoire-size bias correction applied to the TCR pairs. To estimate false discovery rates, a later analysis permuted the HLA or CMV assignments 20 times. A later analysis grouped co-occurring TCRs with DBSCAN, adding TCRdist sequence similarity when clustering within HLA-allele-positive subsets. Co-occurrence clustering excluded repertoires with fewer than 30,000 or more than 120,000 public chains, plus five with anomalous nucleotide sharing. The table comes from immuneACCESS by way of TCRdb, which keeps in-frame sequences with V and J called. Part of the clones is missing from these tables; in studies checked, under half for an unresolved V gene and the rest for unknown reasons. V, J and clone size are taken as reported in that table, and D and trimming were inferred from the DNA itself. For this sample the table gives around 100,000 clones, of which approximately 80% were detected only once. Clones ranked in the top ten supply roughly 4.3% of the sample.

This entry comes from a study of cytomegalovirus exposure and HLA in healthy donors listed by TCRdb under 2017. Concerning the study at large: In an earlier analysis of roughly 500 of the donors, 250 to 300 Gb of sequence data and 100 million or so unique TCR beta sequences from about 190 million T cells were reported. An early release that covered some 640 HLA-typed donors contained 300 to 350 gigabases of sequencing data and approximately 85 million unique TCR sequences. Of the approximately 370 genotyped donors, 75% to 85% were placed in the genetic ancestry cluster associated with self-reported Caucasian donors. The study was designed to test whether signatures of past pathogen exposure could be identified by cataloging public T cell receptors. Using immunosequencing, the study profiled T cell repertoires from approximately 700 subjects and related those repertoires to cytomegalovirus serostatus. In addition to the first cohort of 650 to 800 subjects, a separate validation cohort of approximately 130 different subjects was used. To predict cytomegalovirus infection status, the study brought together high-throughput TCR immunosequencing, statistical association of individual TCRs with disease status, and machine learning. In a later analysis, previously published TCR beta repertoires from 670 or so donors were re-analyzed and high-resolution HLA genotyping was added so that TCR occurrence patterns could be studied. Rather than drawing on any new phenotypic data, the later analysis identified candidate immune exposures from TCR beta sequences and the way those sequences occurred across donors. To decide whether each TCR beta V gene segment behaved as functional or pseudogenic, an earlier analysis of some 600 of the donors relied on high-throughput TCR beta sequencing. Donor age, sex, ethnicity and CMV serostatus were compiled together with the repertoire data. Genome-wide SNP genotypes for about three fifths of the roughly 670 donors were used in a later genetic analysis, which treated that subset as a discovery cohort. All discovery cohort repertoires had been generated on a single sequencing platform. Class I and class II HLA loci were covered by the typing at four-digit resolution. Typing coverage differed by locus: A, B, C, DRB1 and DQB1 were typed in about 620-640 donors, DQA1 in approximately 520, DPA1 in 600 to 610, and DPB1 in 400 to 490. About five DR-DQ haplotypes were treated as single units for association and clustering because of strong linkage in the cohort. On average, around 240,000 unique TCR beta nucleotide sequences were sequenced per donor among about 400 genotyped donors of the cohort, with roughly 18% of those sequences being non-productive. What the research found in general, with its limitations: A few of the identified cytomegalovirus-associated TCR beta chains were confirmed in vitro to be specific for cytomegalovirus antigens. Compared with the 666-donor mean, donors in an Asian-associated ancestry cluster had fewer N-insertions in productive TCRs, according to a later genetic analysis. A later analysis found that most CMV-associated TCR beta chains appeared HLA-restricted, with HLA associations seemingly driven largely by CMV exposure. HLA typing was unavailable for some donors at each locus, so association tests used only the typed subset. A further reported finding was that TCR beta sequences accurately predicted the HLA-A and HLA-B alleles for most subjects in the first cohort. Broadly in line with IMGT annotations, most TCR beta V segments showed up in productive rearrangements about 90% or about 30% of the time in an earlier analysis of roughly 590 of the donors. According to a later analysis, parvovirus B19, influenza, CMV and Epstein-Barr virus appeared linked to several top co-occurrence clusters. Across donors, most TCR sequences were observed very rarely, whereas some public TCRs were present in many individuals. A later analysis found that TCR association rates varied across HLA loci, with DRB1 alleles showing the most associated TCRs and HLA-C alleles the fewest. CMV serostatus was the only immune exposure information available for the cohort. Sequencing depth was assumed to be roughly uniform across donors in the presence/absence analyses, though that assumption may not hold. The authors suggested that the approach could potentially be generalized to other disease states and immunological phenotypes. In a later analysis, some 18,000 TCR beta sequences were associated with specific HLA alleles at a false discovery rate of 0.05. The earlier analysis of 587 of the donors excluded approximately 15 rarely observed V segments, including chromosome 9 orphons, because counts were too low. Some IMGT-functional V segments, including TRBV6-2 and TRBV6-3, could not be told apart with the 87-base-pair reads, so those segments were excluded. An association between a missense DCLRE1C variant and V-gene and J-gene trimming of TCR beta chains was found in a later genetic analysis and replicated in an independent cohort. The study listed around 160 TCR beta chains as associated with cytomegalovirus. Correlated functional status among segregating V segments might be attributable to linkage disequilibrium, but an unknown experimental factor could not be ruled out. Strong co-occurrence of HLA alleles, especially DR and DQ, made assigning TCR associations to individual alleles difficult. In this cohort, only TCR beta chains were sequenced, and detectable features were limited by the absence of alpha or paired-chain data. Cytomegalovirus status was reported to be diagnosed by the classifier with high specificity and sensitivity in both the original and validation cohorts. A cluster of highly shared sequence variants was judged likely to represent a technical artifact of the sequencing pipeline. In a later analysis, HLA-associated TCR beta chains were found to be more clonally expanded and to have lower generation probabilities than equally common non-associated chains.

The cohort was made up of 650 to 700 healthy bone marrow donors. At the time of sampling, all cohort members were nominally healthy, though unrecorded immune exposures were likely present. The donor tested CMV seropositive and was one of the 289 seropositive cohort members. A peripheral blood sample was provided by each donor, and peripheral blood mononuclear cells were used for TCR beta sequencing. Genomic DNA was extracted from the blood cell samples with the Qiagen DNeasy Blood Extraction Kit. The germline V gene encodes CDR1 SNHLY and CDR2 FYNNEI. At the junction V is shortened by 5 bases and J by 6 bases, with 8 bases in between. The CDR3 covers 11 residues, taking in both the cysteine and the phenylalanine. Only CDR3 DNA remains: 33 bases, in frame from the first base.

This receptor was taken from a woman between 40 and 50 years old in good health and CMV-seropositive. The chain is encoded by TRBV2 joined to TRBJ2-7, and TRBD1 may be the D gene, going by 6 matching bases. The sequencing input was PBMCs. The DNA reads as follows: TGTGCCAGCAGTACAGGGTTCGAGCAGTACTTC. Translated, this is CASSTGFEQYF. The full variable domain, with segments outside the CDR3 supplied by the reference TRBV2 and TRBJ2-7 proteins, appears as EPEVTQTPSHQVTQMGQEVILRCVPISNHLYFYWYRQILGQKVEFLVSFYNNEISEKSEIFDDQFSVERPDGSNFTLKIRSTKLEDSAMYFCASSTGFEQYFGPGTRLTVT.